What follows describes a single T cell receptor beta chain. Within the sample, other DNA sequences also encode this same CDR3. Data came from immunoSEQ multiplex PCR; TCRdb stores just in-frame clones and leaves some out. This sample has 17,000 or so clones, with approximately 80% found just once. Stated treatment: randomized to nivolumab then ipilimumab (arm A) or the reverse (arm B). This record comes from a study of sequential checkpoint blockade in melanoma. This CDR3 is built from 14 residues. Germline-derived CDR1 and CDR2 are LNHDA and SQIVND (reference sequence). Trimming shortened V by 4 bases and J by 4 bases, and 11 bases separated the two germline ends.

The genes are TRBV19 and TRBJ2-1; tentative D call: TRBD2 (6 bases). The sample was CD8+ T cells sorted from blood (inferred from file names), taken from a patient given nivolumab and ipilimumab in sequence. The source is a human donor with melanoma. This CDR3 reads CASSSGGDYNEQFF. The CDR3 nucleotides are TGTGCCAGTAGTAGTGGAGGGGATTACAATGAGCAGTTCTTC.